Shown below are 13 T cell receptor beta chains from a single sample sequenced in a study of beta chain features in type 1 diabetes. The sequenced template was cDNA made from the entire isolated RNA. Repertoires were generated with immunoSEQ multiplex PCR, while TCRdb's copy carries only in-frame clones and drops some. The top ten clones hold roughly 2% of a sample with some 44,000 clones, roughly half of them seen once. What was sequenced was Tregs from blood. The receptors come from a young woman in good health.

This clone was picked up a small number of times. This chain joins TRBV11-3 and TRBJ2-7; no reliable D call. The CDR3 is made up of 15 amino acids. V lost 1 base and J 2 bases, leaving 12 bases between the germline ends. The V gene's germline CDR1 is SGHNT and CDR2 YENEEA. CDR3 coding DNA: TGTGCCAGCAGCTTAGGCGGAGCCGATCCCTACGAGCAGTACTTC. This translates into CASSLGGADPYEQYF.

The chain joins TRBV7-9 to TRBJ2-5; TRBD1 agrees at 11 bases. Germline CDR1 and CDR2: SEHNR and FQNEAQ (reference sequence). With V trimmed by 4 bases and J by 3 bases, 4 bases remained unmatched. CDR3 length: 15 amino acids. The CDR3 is CASSSGTGGEETQYF. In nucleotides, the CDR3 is TGTGCCAGCAGCTCCGGGACAGGGGGTGAAGAGACCCAGTACTTC.

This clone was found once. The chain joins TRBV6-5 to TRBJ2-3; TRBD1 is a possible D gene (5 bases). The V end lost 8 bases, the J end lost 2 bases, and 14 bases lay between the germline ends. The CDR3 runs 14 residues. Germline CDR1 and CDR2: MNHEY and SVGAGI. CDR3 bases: TGTGCCAGCGCCGACAGAGGCCACACAGATACGCAGTATTTT. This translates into CASADRGHTDTQYF.

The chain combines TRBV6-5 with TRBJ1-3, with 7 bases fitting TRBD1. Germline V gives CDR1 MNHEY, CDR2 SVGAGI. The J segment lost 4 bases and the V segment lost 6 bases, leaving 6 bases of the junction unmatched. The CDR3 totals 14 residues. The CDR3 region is CASRETGTGNTIYF. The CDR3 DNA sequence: TGTGCCAGCAGGGAGACAGGGACGGGAAACACCATATATTTT.

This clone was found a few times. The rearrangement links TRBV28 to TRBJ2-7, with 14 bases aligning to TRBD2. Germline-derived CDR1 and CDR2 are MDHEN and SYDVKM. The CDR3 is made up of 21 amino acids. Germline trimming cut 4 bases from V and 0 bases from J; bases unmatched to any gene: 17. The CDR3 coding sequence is TGTGCCAGCAGTTCACCTTGGGCTGGGACTAGCGGGAGATCCGGCTCCTACGAGCAGTACTTC. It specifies CASSSPWAGTSGRSGSYEQYF. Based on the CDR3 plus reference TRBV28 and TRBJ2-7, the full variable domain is DVKVTQSSRYLVKRTGEKVFLECVQDMDHENMFWYRQDPGLGLRLIYFSYDVKMKEKGDIPEGYSVSREKKERFSLILESASTNQTSMYLCASSSPWAGTSGRSGSYEQYFGPGTRLTVT.

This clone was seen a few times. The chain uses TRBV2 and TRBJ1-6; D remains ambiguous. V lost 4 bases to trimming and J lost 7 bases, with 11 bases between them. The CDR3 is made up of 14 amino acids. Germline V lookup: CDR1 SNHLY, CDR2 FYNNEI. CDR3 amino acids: CASSVEAENSPLHF. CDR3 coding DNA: TGTGCCAGCAGTGTCGAGGCCGAGAATTCACCCCTCCACTTT.

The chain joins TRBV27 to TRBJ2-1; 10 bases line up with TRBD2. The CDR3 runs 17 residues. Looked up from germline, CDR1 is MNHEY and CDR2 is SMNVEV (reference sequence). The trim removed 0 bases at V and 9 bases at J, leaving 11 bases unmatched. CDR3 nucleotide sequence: TGTGCCAGCAGTTTATCCCTCCTAGCGGGAGTAGGGAGTGAGCAGTTCTTC. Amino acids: CASSLSLLAGVGSEQFF.

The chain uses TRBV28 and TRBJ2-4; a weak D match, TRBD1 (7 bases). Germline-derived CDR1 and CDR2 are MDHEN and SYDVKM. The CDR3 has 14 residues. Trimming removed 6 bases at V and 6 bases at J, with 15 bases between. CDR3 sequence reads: CASSVGGQRNIQYF. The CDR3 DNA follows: TGTGCCAGCAGCGTGGGGGGACAGCGAAACATTCAGTACTTC. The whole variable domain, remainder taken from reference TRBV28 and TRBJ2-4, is DVKVTQSSRYLVKRTGEKVFLECVQDMDHENMFWYRQDPGLGLRLIYFSYDVKMKEKGDIPEGYSVSREKKERFSLILESASTNQTSMYLCASSVGGQRNIQYFGAGTRLSVL.

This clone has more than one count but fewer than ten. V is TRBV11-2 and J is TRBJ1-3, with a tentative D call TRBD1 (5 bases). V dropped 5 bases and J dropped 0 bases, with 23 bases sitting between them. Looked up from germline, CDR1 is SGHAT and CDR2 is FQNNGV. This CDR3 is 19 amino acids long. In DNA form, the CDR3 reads TGTGCCAGCAGCCGATGGGCAGGGTACACATCCCTCTCTGGAAACACCATATATTTT. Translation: CASSRWAGYTSLSGNTIYF.

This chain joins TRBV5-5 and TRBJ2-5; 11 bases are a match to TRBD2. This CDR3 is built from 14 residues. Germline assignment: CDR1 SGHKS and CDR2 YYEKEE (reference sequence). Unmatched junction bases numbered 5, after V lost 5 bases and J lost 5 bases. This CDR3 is CASSVTSGTETQYF. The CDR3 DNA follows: TGTGCCAGCAGTGTGACTAGCGGGACGGAGACCCAGTACTTC. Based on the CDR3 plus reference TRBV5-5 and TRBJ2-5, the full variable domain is DAGVTQSPTHLIKTRGQQVTLRCSPISGHKSVSWYQQVLGQGPQFIFQYYEKEERGRGNFPDRFSARQFPNYSSELNVNALLLGDSALYLCASSVTSGTETQYFGPGTRLLVL.

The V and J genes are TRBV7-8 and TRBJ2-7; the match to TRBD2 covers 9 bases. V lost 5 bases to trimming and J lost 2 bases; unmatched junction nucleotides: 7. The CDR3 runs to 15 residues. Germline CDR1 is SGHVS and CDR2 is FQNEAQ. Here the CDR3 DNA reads TGTGCCAGCAGCCATCTAGCGGGGCTTCCCTACGAGCAGTACTTC. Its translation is CASSHLAGLPYEQYF.

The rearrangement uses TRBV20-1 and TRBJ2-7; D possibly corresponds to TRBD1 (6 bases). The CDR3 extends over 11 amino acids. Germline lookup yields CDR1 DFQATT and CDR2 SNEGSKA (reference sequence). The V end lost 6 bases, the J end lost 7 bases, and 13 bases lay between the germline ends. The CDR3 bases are TGCAGTGCCCGCAGGGGACGGGAGCAGTACTTC. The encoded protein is CSARRGREQYF.

The CDR3 sequence is CASSFGLAEFNEQFF. The CDR3, as DNA: TGTGCCAGCAGTTTTGGACTAGCGGAGTTCAATGAGCAGTTCTTC. V and J are TRBV27 and TRBJ2-1; the match to TRBD2 covers 10 bases. Per germline, CDR1 MNHEY and CDR2 SMNVEV (reference sequence). After removal of 3 bases from V and 6 bases from J, the junction contained 5 bases not matched to a gene. The CDR3 covers 15 residues.